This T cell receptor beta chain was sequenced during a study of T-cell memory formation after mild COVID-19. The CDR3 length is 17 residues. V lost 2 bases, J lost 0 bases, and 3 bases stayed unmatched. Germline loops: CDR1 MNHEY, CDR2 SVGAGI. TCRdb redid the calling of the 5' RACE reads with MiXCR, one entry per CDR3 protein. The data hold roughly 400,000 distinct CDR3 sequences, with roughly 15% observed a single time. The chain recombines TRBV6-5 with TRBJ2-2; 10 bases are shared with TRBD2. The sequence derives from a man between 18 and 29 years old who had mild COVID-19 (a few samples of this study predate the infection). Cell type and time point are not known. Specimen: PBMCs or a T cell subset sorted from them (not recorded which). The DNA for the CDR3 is TGTGCCAGCAGTTACAGGACTAGCGGAGCGAACACCGGGGAGCTGTTTTTT. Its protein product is CASSYRTSGANTGELFF.